This TCR beta chain was obtained from a study of early T cells in non-severe SARS-CoV-2 infection. About the research overall: Bulk RNA from unsorted whole blood was sequenced; chains were unpaired.

This clonotype was found a few times. Using its own MiXCR run on the 5' RACE reads, TCRdb lists one record per CDR3 protein. The sample yields approximately 50,000 distinct CDR3 sequences, more than 6.5% seen once. Trimming took 7 bases from V and 6 from J, leaving 12 bases between them. CDR1 SGHAT and CDR2 FQNNGV come from the germline V gene. The CDR3 loop spans 12 amino acids. The chain is built from TRBV11-2 and TRBJ1-1; D is perhaps TRBD1 (5 bases). This receptor was identified in an adult who was a healthcare worker with PCR-confirmed SARS-CoV-2 infection or an uninfected control (not recorded which). Specimen: whole blood. The CDR3 region has the DNA TGTGCCAGCACCCAACCAGGGCCTGAAGCTTTCTTT. Its translation: CASTQPGPEAFF.